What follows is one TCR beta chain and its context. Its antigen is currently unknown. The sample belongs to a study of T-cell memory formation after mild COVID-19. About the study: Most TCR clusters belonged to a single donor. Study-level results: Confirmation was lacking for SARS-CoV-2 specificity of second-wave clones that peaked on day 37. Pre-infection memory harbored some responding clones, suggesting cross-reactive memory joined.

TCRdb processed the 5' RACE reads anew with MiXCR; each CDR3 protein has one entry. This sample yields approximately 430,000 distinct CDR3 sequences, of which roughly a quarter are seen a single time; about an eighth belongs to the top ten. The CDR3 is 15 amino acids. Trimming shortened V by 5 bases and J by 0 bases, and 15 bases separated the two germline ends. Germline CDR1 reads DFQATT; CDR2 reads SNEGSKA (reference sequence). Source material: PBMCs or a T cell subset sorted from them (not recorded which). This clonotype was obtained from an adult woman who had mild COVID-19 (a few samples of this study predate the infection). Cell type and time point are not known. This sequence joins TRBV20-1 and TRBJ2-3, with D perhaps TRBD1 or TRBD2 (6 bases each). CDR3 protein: CSAHRRGRSTDTQYF. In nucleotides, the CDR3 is TGCAGTGCTCACCGCCGGGGGCGTAGCACAGATACGCAGTATTTT.